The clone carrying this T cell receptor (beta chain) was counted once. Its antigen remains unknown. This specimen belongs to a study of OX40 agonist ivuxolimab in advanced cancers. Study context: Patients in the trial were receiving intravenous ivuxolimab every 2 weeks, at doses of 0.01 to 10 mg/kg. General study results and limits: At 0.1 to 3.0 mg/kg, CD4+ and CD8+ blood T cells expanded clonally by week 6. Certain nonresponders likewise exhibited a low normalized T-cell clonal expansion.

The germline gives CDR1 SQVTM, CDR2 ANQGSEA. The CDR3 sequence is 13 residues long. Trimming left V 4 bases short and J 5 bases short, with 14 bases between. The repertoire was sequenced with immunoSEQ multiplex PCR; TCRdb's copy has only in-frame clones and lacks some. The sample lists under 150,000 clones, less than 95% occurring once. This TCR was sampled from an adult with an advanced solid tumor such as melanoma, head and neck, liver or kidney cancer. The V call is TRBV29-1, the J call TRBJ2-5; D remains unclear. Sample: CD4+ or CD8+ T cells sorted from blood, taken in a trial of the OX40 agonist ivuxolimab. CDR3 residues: CSVGIVLGETQYF. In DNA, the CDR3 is TGCAGCGTTGGCATAGTACTGGGTGAGACCCAGTACTTC. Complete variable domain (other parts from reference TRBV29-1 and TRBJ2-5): SAVISQKPSRDICQRGTSLTIQCQVDSQVTMMFWYRQQPGQSLTLIATANQGSEATYESGFVIDKFPISRPNLTFSTLTVSNMSPEDSSIYLCSVGIVLGETQYFGPGTRLLVL.